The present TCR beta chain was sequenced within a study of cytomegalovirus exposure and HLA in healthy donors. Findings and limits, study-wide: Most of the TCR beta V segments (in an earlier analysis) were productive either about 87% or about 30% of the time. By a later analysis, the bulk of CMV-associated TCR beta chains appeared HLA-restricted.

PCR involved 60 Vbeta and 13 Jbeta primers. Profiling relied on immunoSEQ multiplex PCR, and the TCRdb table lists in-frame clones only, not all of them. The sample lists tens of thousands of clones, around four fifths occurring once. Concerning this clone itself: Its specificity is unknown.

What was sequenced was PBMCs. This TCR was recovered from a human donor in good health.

CDR3 sequence (DNA): TGTGCCAGTAGCTTAGACAGGGCAGTAGGCGAGACCCAGTACTTC. Translation: CASSLDRAVGETQYF. V usage is TRBV19 and J usage is TRBJ2-5; 7 bases fit TRBD1. There are 15 residues in the CDR3. Germline-derived CDR1 and CDR2 are LNHDA and SQIVND (reference sequence). Germline trimming cut 6 bases from V and 5 bases from J; bases unmatched to any gene: 12.